The 29 T cell receptor beta chains reported below all come from one sample, sequenced in a study of cytomegalovirus exposure and HLA in healthy donors. Measured with immunoSEQ multiplex PCR; TCRdb has only the in-frame clones, and not every one. The table lists some 250,000 clones, 90% of them singletons, with approximately 3.1% in the top ten. The sequencing sample was made of PBMCs. These receptors were obtained from a woman aged 25-40 years in good health and CMV-seronegative.

This chain links TRBV7-9 with TRBJ1-3, with D possibly being TRBD1 (5 bases). The germline V and J ends were trimmed by 6 bases and 4 bases, with 22 bases remaining between them. The CDR3 length is 17 residues. CDR1 SEHNR and CDR2 FQNEAQ come from the germline V gene (reference sequence). CDR3 sequence reads: CASRLVSRGTTGNTIYF. In DNA form, the CDR3 reads TGTGCCAGCAGGCTAGTTAGTAGGGGCACTACCGGAAACACCATATATTTT.

The chain combines TRBV5-1 with TRBJ1-2; TRBD1 matches at 7 bases. This CDR3 has 11 amino acids. Per the germline V gene, CDR1 is SGHRS and CDR2 is YFSETQ. The junction had 1 base not matched to a gene; V was cut back by 4 bases and J by 7 bases. The CDR3 loop is CASSDRVGYTF. The CDR3 DNA reads TGCGCCAGCAGCGACAGGGTTGGCTACACCTTC.

This sequence joins TRBV10-3 and TRBJ2-7, with unresolved D. The CDR3 runs 15 residues. Germline CDR1 reads ENHRY; CDR2 reads SYGVKD. V lost 1 base to trimming and J lost 6 bases, with 16 bases between them. CDR3 in amino acids: CAISEYVVATTEQYF. As DNA, the CDR3 is TGTGCCATCAGTGAGTATGTCGTAGCAACCACCGAGCAGTACTTC.

This chain joins TRBV2 and TRBJ2-5, with D possibly TRBD1 on 6 matching bases. This CDR3 has 20 amino acids. Trimming left V 4 bases short and J 0 bases short, with 27 bases between. Germline CDR1 and CDR2: SNHLY and FYNNEI. CDR3 bases: TGTGCCAGCAGTGTAGACGCGGGTTACCAGGGGACGACGTACCAAGAGACCCAGTACTTC. Amino acid sequence: CASSVDAGYQGTTYQETQYF. Together with reference TRBV2 and TRBJ2-5, the CDR3 gives the full variable domain: EPEVTQTPSHQVTQMGQEVILRCVPISNHLYFYWYRQILGQKVEFLVSFYNNEISEKSEIFDDQFSVERPDGSNFTLKIRSTKLEDSAMYFCASSVDAGYQGTTYQETQYFGPGTRLLVL.

The table lists this clone with a few counts. At the DNA level, this CDR3 is encoded by other sequences in the same sample as well. The chain links TRBV6-4 to TRBJ2-3, with D possibly TRBD2 on 6 matching bases. Trimming removed 4 bases from V and 2 bases from J, with 10 bases in between. The CDR3 contains 14 residues. The V gene's germline CDR1 is MRHNA and CDR2 SNTAGT. This CDR3 is CASSAGDDTDTQYF. The DNA for the CDR3 is TGTGCCAGCAGTGCGGGAGATGACACAGATACGCAGTATTTT.

The chain carries TRBV4-3 and TRBJ2-7; 12 nucleotides line up with TRBD2. Trimming at V came to 2 bases and at J to 4 bases, leaving 3 bases not matched to a gene. CDR3 length: 15 residues. Germline V gene sequence: CDR1 LGHNA, CDR2 YSLEER. As DNA, the CDR3 is TGCGCCAGCAGCCAACGGACTAGCGGGATTTACGAGCAGTACTTC. Translated, it gives CASSQRTSGIYEQYF.

The V gene is TRBV27, the J gene TRBJ2-2; no clear D. V was shortened by 5 bases and J by 3 bases, with 10 bases between the two germline ends. Germline V gene sequence: CDR1 MNHEY, CDR2 SMNVEV (reference sequence). This CDR3 has 14 residues. Here the CDR3 reads CASSPRPHTGELFF. The DNA for the CDR3 is TGTGCCAGCAGTCCGCGACCCCACACCGGGGAGCTGTTTTTT.

With respect to this clone: Its ends do not fully match the called genes, so a read error is possible. CDR3 protein: CASSQADGRTDEKLFF. CDR3 nucleotides: TGCGCCAGCAGCCAAGCAGACGGGAGAACTGATGAAAAACTGTTTTTT. V is TRBV4-3 and J is TRBJ1-4; no clear D gene. This CDR3 is 16 amino acids long. Germline CDR1 and CDR2: LGHNA and YSLEER.

The genes are TRBV27 and TRBJ2-7; 11 nucleotides line up with TRBD2. The V gene's germline CDR1 is MNHEY and CDR2 SMNVEV (reference sequence). Trimming took 6 bases from V and 2 from J; bases not matched to a gene: 3. This CDR3 comprises 14 residues. In DNA, the CDR3 is TGTGCCAGCAGGGGGACTAGCGGTGCCTACGAGCAGTACTTC. This encodes CASRGTSGAYEQYF.

The chain uses TRBV14 and TRBJ2-7; 9 nucleotides line up with TRBD2. Trimming cost V 0 bases and J 2 bases; bases outside gene matches: 2. This CDR3 spans 15 amino acids. Germline CDR1 and CDR2: SGHDN and FVKESK. In DNA, the CDR3 is TGTGCCAGCAGCCAAGATAGCGGGAGAACCTACGAGCAGTACTTC. As protein: CASSQDSGRTYEQYF.

The genes are TRBV6-5 and TRBJ2-5; D may match TRBD1 or TRBD2 (6 bases each). Per the germline V gene, CDR1 is MNHEY and CDR2 is SVGAGI. There are 14 residues in the CDR3. V was cut by 6 bases and J by 0 bases, with 11 bases left in between. CDR3 protein: CASRPRGDQETQYF. In nucleotides, the CDR3 is TGTGCCAGCAGACCGAGGGGGGACCAAGAGACCCAGTACTTC.

This rearrangement joins TRBV11-3 to TRBJ1-1; 7 positions agree with TRBD1. The CDR3 is 14 amino acids. Germline V CDR1 and CDR2: SGHNT, YENEEA. Losses at the gene ends were 3 bases for V and 5 bases for J; bases not matched to a gene: 6. The CDR3 nucleotides read TGTGCCAGCAGCTTCGGGACAGTACTTACTGAAGCTTTCTTT. Translating gives CASSFGTVLTEAFF.

V usage is TRBV15 and J usage is TRBJ1-5, with 8 bases identical to TRBD1. The CDR3 sequence is 18 residues long. Germline lookup yields CDR1 LNHNV and CDR2 YYDKDF (reference sequence). The V segment lost 6 bases and the J segment 0 bases; nucleotides outside the gene matches: 13. The CDR3 DNA follows: TGTGCCACCAGTAATACTTTTGACAGGGGTTATAGCAATCAGCCCCAGCATTTT. This codes for CATSNTFDRGYSNQPQHF.

The J gene is TRBJ2-5, the V gene TRBV28, with D maybe TRBD2 (5 bases). Germline V CDR1 and CDR2: MDHEN, SYDVKM. Trimming stripped 4 bases from V and 5 bases from J, with 17 bases between. The CDR3 covers 15 residues. Here the CDR3 reads CASSSPLGRAETQYF. The CDR3, as DNA: TGTGCCAGCAGTTCCCCACTAGGCCGGGCGGAGACCCAGTACTTC.

The chain uses TRBV2 and TRBJ2-7, with TRBD2 matching 7 bases. Germline V gives CDR1 SNHLY, CDR2 FYNNEI. V lost 7 bases and J lost 2; bases outside the gene matches: 8. The CDR3 spans 14 residues. The CDR3 DNA follows: TGTGCCAGCACCGGAACCGGGACTACCTACGAGCAGTACTTC. Translated, it gives CASTGTGTTYEQYF. The whole variable domain, filled in from reference TRBV2 and TRBJ2-7, reads EPEVTQTPSHQVTQMGQEVILRCVPISNHLYFYWYRQILGQKVEFLVSFYNNEISEKSEIFDDQFSVERPDGSNFTLKIRSTKLEDSAMYFCASTGTGTTYEQYFGPGTRLTVT.

The gene calls are TRBV5-6 and TRBJ2-7; TRBD1 aligns across 9 bases. Looked up from germline, CDR1 is SGHDT and CDR2 is YYEEEE. Losses at the gene ends were 2 bases for V and 7 bases for J; bases not matched to a gene: 10. This CDR3 has 15 amino acids. CDR3: CASSFGDRALREQYF. In DNA form, the CDR3 reads TGTGCCAGCAGCTTCGGGGACAGGGCCCTACGTGAGCAGTACTTC.

This sequence joins TRBV29-1 and TRBJ2-7; 8 positions match TRBD1. Germline trimming cut 6 bases from V and 0 bases from J; bases unmatched to any gene: 7. This CDR3 has 14 residues. Germline CDR1 SQVTM, CDR2 ANQGSEA. The CDR3 nucleotides read TGCAGCGTGCTCACAGGGGGGCGCTCCTACGAGCAGTACTTC. It is translated as CSVLTGGRSYEQYF.

This chain connects TRBV7-2 to TRBJ2-3; TRBD2 aligns across 10 bases. After removal of 6 bases from V and 7 bases from J, the junction contained 10 bases not matched to a gene. This CDR3 is built from 15 residues. Germline CDR1 and CDR2: SGHTA and FQGNSA. The CDR3 reads CASRQPGLALNTQYF. The DNA for the CDR3 is TGTGCCAGCAGGCAACCGGGACTAGCGCTCAATACGCAGTATTTT.

In nucleotides, the CDR3 is TGTGCCAGCAGTCAAACAACCTACAGGGGCTCCTACAATGAGCAGTTCTTC. This encodes CASSQTTYRGSYNEQFF. The J gene is TRBJ2-1, the V gene TRBV7-6; 7 bases map to TRBD1. This CDR3 has 17 residues. Germline CDR1 SGHVS, CDR2 FNYEAQ. The trim removed 6 bases at V and 0 bases at J, leaving 11 bases unmatched.

The gene calls are TRBV4-1 and TRBJ1-1; D gene unclear. This CDR3 spans 13 amino acids. CDR1 and CDR2 (germline): MGHRA, YSYEKL. Between the trimmed V and J ends, which lost 3 bases and 7 bases, there was a span of 12 bases. Written as DNA, the CDR3 is TGCGCCAGCAGCCACTCAGTCCGGGTTGAAGCTTTCTTT. Its protein is CASSHSVRVEAFF.

V is TRBV5-4 and J is TRBJ1-2; 7 nucleotides match TRBD1. This CDR3 is built from 14 residues. The V gene end was trimmed by 0 bases and the J gene end by 4 bases; junction bases not matched to a gene: 3. In germline, CDR1 is SGHNT, CDR2 YYREEE (reference sequence). CDR3 nucleotide sequence: TGTGCCAGCAGCTTGGGGGGACAGCTCTATGGCTACACCTTC. Amino acid sequence: CASSLGGQLYGYTF.

The chain links TRBV19 to TRBJ1-2; weak D call: TRBD1 (5 bases). Germline V gene lookup returns CDR1 LNHDA and CDR2 SQIVND (reference sequence). This CDR3 is 14 amino acids long. V lost 6 bases and J 1 base, leaving 12 bases between the germline ends. CDR3: CASSRQPNNYGYTF. In nucleotides, the CDR3 is TGTGCCAGTAGCCGACAGCCAAATAACTATGGCTACACCTTC.

This rearrangement joins TRBV10-3 to TRBJ2-3; D may be TRBD1 (6 bases). Trimming pared 0 bases from V and 0 bases from J, leaving 7 bases between. The CDR3 consists of 15 residues. Germline CDR1 ENHRY, CDR2 SYGVKD. CDR3 DNA sequence: TGTGCCATCAGTGAGTCGGGGGCTAGCACAGATACGCAGTATTTT. Translating gives CAISESGASTDTQYF.

The chain combines TRBV6-5 with TRBJ1-1; D perhaps matches TRBD1 (5 bases). Looked up from germline, CDR1 is MNHEY and CDR2 is SVGAGI. Trimming took off 9 bases at V and 0 bases at J, with 17 bases between the two ends. The CDR3 has 15 amino acids. The CDR3 DNA is TGTGCCAGTTGGAGGGACGCGTTCATGAACACTGAAGCTTTCTTT. Translating gives CASWRDAFMNTEAFF.

The gene calls are TRBV7-8 and TRBJ2-7; 8 bases are shared with TRBD1. CDR1 is SGHVS, CDR2 FQNEAQ, per germline. CDR3 size: 15 residues. V shed 3 bases and J 4 bases; nucleotides not matched to a gene: 8. The DNA for the CDR3 is TGTGCCAGCAGCTTCCCCGGGACAGGCCTATACGAGCAGTACTTC. Encoded protein: CASSFPGTGLYEQYF.

About this clone: The junction departs from the called germline gene at one end, perhaps through a read error. V and J are TRBV27 and TRBJ1-5, with D maybe TRBD1 (5 bases). The germline gives CDR1 MNHEY, CDR2 SMNVEV (reference sequence). The CDR3 sequence is 14 residues long. DNA for the CDR3: TGTGCCAGCAGGTTATTGGGGCCCAATCAGCCCCAGCATTTT. Encoded protein: CASRLLGPNQPQHF.

CDR3: CASSPGLAGNYNEQFF. In DNA, the CDR3 is TGTGCCAGCAGCCCAGGACTAGCGGGGAACTACAATGAGCAGTTCTTC. This rearrangement joins TRBV9 to TRBJ2-1; 12 bases agree with TRBD2. Germline CDR1 SGDLS, CDR2 YYNGEE. Germline trimming cut 4 bases from V and 3 bases from J; bases unmatched to any gene: 5. The CDR3 consists of 16 residues.

V and J are TRBV6-1 and TRBJ2-7, with 7 positions matching TRBD2. V shed 3 bases and J 0 bases; nucleotides not matched to a gene: 17. This CDR3 has 19 amino acids. Germline assignment: CDR1 MNHNS and CDR2 SASEGT. The CDR3 DNA is TGTGCCAGCAGTGAGTCCCACGGGACGGGTAGCGGGTTCTCCTACGAGCAGTACTTC. Translating gives CASSESHGTGSGFSYEQYF.

This clone has just a few counts. The chain uses TRBV25-1 and TRBJ1-5; no clear D gene. V gave up 5 bases and J gave up 9 bases, with 11 bases separating them. The CDR3 length is 12 residues. Germline lookup yields CDR1 MGHDK and CDR2 SYGVNS. The CDR3 DNA reads as TGTGCCAGCAGTATGGGGAAATCGCCCCAGCATTTT. It yields the protein CASSMGKSPQHF.